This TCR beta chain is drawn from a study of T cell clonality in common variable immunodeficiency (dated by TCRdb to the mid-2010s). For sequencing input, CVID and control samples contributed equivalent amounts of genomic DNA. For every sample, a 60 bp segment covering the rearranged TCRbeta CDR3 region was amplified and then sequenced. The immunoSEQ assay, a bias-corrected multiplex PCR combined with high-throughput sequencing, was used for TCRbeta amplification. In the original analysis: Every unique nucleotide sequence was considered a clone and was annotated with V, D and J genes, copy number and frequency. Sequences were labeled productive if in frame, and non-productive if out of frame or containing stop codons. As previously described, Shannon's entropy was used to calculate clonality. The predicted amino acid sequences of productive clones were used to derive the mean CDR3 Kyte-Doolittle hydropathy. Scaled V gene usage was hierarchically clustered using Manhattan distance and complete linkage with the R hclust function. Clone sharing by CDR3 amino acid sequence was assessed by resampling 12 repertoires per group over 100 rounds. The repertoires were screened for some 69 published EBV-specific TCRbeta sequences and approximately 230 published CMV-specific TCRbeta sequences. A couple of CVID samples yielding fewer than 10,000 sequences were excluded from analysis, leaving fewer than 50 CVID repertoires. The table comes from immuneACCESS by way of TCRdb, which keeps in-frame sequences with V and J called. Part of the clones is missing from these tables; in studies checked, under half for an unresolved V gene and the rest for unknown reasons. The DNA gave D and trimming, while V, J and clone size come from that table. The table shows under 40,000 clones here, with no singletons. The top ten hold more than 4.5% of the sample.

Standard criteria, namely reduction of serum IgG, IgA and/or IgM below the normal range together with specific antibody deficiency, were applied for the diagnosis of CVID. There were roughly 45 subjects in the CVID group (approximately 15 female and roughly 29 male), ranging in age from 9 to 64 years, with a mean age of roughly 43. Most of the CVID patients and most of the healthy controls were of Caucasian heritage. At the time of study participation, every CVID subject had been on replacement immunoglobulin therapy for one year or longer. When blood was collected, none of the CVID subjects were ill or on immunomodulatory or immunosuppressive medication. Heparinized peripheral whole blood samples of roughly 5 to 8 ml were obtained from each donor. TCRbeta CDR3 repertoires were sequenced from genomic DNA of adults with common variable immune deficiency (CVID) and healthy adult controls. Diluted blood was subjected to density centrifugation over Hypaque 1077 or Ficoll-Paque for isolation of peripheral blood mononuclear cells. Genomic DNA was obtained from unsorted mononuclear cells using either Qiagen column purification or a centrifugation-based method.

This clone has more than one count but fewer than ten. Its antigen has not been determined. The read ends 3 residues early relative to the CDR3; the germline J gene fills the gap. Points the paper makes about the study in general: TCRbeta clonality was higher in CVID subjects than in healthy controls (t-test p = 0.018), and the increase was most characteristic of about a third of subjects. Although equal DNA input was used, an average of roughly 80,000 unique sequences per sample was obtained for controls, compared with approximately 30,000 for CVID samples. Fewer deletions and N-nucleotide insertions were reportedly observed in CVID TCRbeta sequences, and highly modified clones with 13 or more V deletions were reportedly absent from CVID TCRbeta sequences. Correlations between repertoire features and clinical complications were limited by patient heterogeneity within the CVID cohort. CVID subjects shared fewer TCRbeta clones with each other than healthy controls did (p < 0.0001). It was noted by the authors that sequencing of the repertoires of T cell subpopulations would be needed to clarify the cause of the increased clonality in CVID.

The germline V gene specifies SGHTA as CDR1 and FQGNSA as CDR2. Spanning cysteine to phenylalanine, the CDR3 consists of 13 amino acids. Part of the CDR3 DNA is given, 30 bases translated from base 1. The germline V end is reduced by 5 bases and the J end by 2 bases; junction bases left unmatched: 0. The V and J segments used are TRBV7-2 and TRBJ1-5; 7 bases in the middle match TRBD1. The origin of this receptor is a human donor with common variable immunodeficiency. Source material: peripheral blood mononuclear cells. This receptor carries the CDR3 CASSGQGNQPQHF. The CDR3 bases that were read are TGTGCCAGCAGCGGACAGGGCAATCAGCCC.